What follows are 3 T cell receptor beta chains derived from one specimen sequenced in a study of T-cell memory formation after mild COVID-19. TCRdb reanalysed the 5' RACE reads using MiXCR and keeps one entry per CDR3 protein. The sample consists of around 510,000 distinct CDR3 sequences, less than 25% of them appearing once. Sequenced input: PBMCs or a T cell subset sorted from them (not recorded which). These receptors came from an adult woman who had mild COVID-19 (a few samples of this study predate the infection). Cell type and time point are not known.

The sample holds a few counts of this clonotype. The rearrangement uses TRBV7-8 and TRBJ2-5, with D possibly being TRBD1 or TRBD2 (5 bases each). Per the germline V gene, CDR1 is SGHVS and CDR2 is FQNEAQ. This CDR3 has 14 residues. Trimming shortened V by 5 bases and J by 5 bases, and 15 bases separated the two germline ends. The CDR3 sequence is CASSTRDLRETQYF. The CDR3 nucleotides are TGTGCCAGCAGCACCCGGGACCTTCGGGAGACCCAGTACTTC.

In its sample, this clonotype was seen a few times. The rearrangement joins TRBV24-1 to TRBJ2-5; no definite D call. This CDR3 spans 11 amino acids. Germline V gene lookup returns CDR1 KGHDR and CDR2 SFDVKD. Trimming removed 9 bases from V and 7 bases from J, with 11 bases in between. CDR3 DNA: TGTGCCACCTCCGATGGGTGGACCCAGTACTTC. It yields the protein CATSDGWTQYF.

This clonotype was counted only a few times. The V call is TRBV6-5, the J call TRBJ1-3; 7 bases are a match to TRBD1. Germline values: CDR1 MNHEY, CDR2 SVGAGI. With V trimmed by 5 bases and J by 4 bases, 8 bases remained unmatched. This CDR3 is 15 amino acids long. The CDR3 spells CASSPRQGRGNTIYF. DNA of the CDR3: TGTGCCAGCAGTCCACGACAGGGCAGAGGAAACACCATATATTTT.